Described below is a single TCR beta chain sequence and its context. Antigen unknown. The CDR3 extends over 14 amino acids. This entry is derived from a study of cytomegalovirus exposure and HLA in healthy donors. At the level of the study: Among the roughly 380 donors who were genotyped, around 77% fell in the genetic ancestry cluster that is associated with self-reported Caucasian donors.

With 60 Vbeta and 13 Jbeta primers, the PCR was carried out. Profiling relied on immunoSEQ multiplex PCR, and the TCRdb table lists in-frame clones only, not all of them. The top ten hold roughly 1.8% of the sample, which has around 140,000 clones, 76% seen once. General observations from the study: Researchers had no immune exposure information except CMV serostatus available. In a later analysis, V- and J-gene trimming of beta chains associated with a DCLRE1C missense variant, replicated independently. There were reportedly fewer N-insertions in an Asian-associated ancestry cluster than the approximately 670-donor mean, in a later analysis.

The origin of this receptor is a female donor in good health and CMV-seropositive. The sequenced sample consisted of PBMCs. The gene calls are TRBV21-1 and TRBJ2-7; TRBD1 is taken as the D call from the table, unchecked against the DNA. TRBV21-1 is marked as a pseudogene. CDR3 nucleotides: TGTGCCAGCAGCAAACGGACACGATACTACGAGCAGTACTTC. Its translation: CASSKRTRYYEQYF.